This T cell receptor (beta chain) was captured by sequencing in a study of OX40 agonist ivuxolimab in advanced cancers. Overall study: Hepatocellular carcinoma, melanoma, renal cell or head and neck cancer was diagnosed in the dose-escalation patients.

Data came from immunoSEQ multiplex PCR; TCRdb stores just in-frame clones and leaves some out. The sample yields under 25,000 clones, more than 60% seen once. Blood sampling took place at baseline, cycle 4 day 1, and cycle 7 day 1. Concerning this clone itself: Its specificity is not known.

The CDR3 totals 13 residues. Germline CDR1 SGHNT, CDR2 YYREEE (reference sequence). Study outcomes and limitations: CD8+ T cells showed, on average, more clonal expansion than CD4+ cells. Some nonresponders additionally presented with little normalized T-cell clonal expansion.

The receptor comes from an adult with an advanced solid tumor such as melanoma, head and neck, liver or kidney cancer. This specimen was CD4+ or CD8+ T cells sorted from blood, taken in a trial of the OX40 agonist ivuxolimab. V is TRBV5-4 and J is TRBJ2-5, with D unclear. TRBJ2-7 explains the end of the DNA better; the J call may be wrong. Here the CDR3 DNA reads TGTGCCAGCAGCTTGGACACCTCCTACGAGCAGTACTTC. It codes for CASSLDTSYEQYF.